The 17 T cell receptor beta chains presented below share a single source sample, sequenced in a study of CD8+ T cells in alopecia areata. Treatment indicated: oral pan-JAK inhibitor, 5-10 mg twice daily. cDNA prepared by RNA extraction and subsequent reverse transcription served as the template for sequencing. TCRdb keeps only in-frame clones here, not all; method: immunoSEQ multiplex PCR. The sample carries about 170,000 clones, about 54% recorded once. This sample comprised CD4+ T cells sorted from blood, obtained between weeks 55 and 70, from a patient treated with tofacitinib. The origin of the receptors is a human donor with alopecia areata.

The V gene is TRBV5-6, the J gene TRBJ2-5; D is unresolved. Germline-derived CDR1 and CDR2 are SGHDT and YYEEEE. The CDR3 loop spans 13 amino acids. V was pared by 3 bases and J by 2 bases, with 8 bases between. CDR3 sequence (DNA): TGTGCCAGCAGCTCCTCTCCGCAAGAGACCCAGTACTTC. It yields the protein CASSSSPQETQYF.

This chain uses TRBV10-3 with TRBJ2-6, with 7 bases aligning to TRBD1. Germline V gives CDR1 ENHRY, CDR2 SYGVKD. The trim removed 8 bases at V and 2 bases at J, leaving 6 bases unmatched. The CDR3 totals 15 residues. The CDR3 spells CAIRPTGAGANVLTF. The DNA for the CDR3 is TGTGCCATCCGACCCACAGGGGCTGGGGCCAACGTCCTGACTTTC.

This CDR3 is CASSSRTGGIEKLFF. Here the CDR3 DNA reads TGTGCCAGCAGCTCCCGGACAGGGGGCATTGAAAAACTGTTTTTT. The chain recombines TRBV5-8 with TRBJ1-4; 11 bases agree with TRBD1. This CDR3 spans 15 amino acids. V trimming: 3 bases; J trimming: 7 bases; junction bases outside the gene matches: 5. CDR1 and CDR2 (germline): SGHTS, YDEGEE.

This clone was counted once. The CDR3 reads CASSAKQGTGYTF. CDR3 bases: TGTGCCAGCAGCGCAAAACAGGGGACTGGCTACACCTTC. The V gene is TRBV9, the J gene TRBJ1-2, with 7 nucleotides matching TRBD1. This CDR3 region has 13 residues. The germline CDR1 and CDR2 sequences are SGDLS and YYNGEE. The V gene end was trimmed by 3 bases and the J gene end by 7 bases; junction bases not matched to a gene: 6.

The chain links TRBV30 to TRBJ2-3, with D unresolved. The V end lost 2 bases, the J end lost 5 bases, and 2 bases lay between the germline ends. CDR1 and CDR2 (germline): GTSNPN, SVGIG (reference sequence). This CDR3 is built from 10 residues. CDR3 coding DNA: TGTGCCTGGAGTCGAGATACGCAGTATTTT. Translating gives CAWSRDTQYF.

The sample holds a few counts of this clone. This CDR3 is also generated by other DNA sequences in the sample. J is TRBJ2-3 and V is TRBV6-5; D may be TRBD2 (7 bases). The CDR3 length is 15 residues. The V end was cut by 7 bases, the J end by 4 bases, with 18 bases between. CDR1 MNHEY and CDR2 SVGAGI come from the germline V gene. The CDR3 loop is CASKRGGAGADTQYF. The CDR3 nucleotides are TGTGCCAGCAAAAGAGGGGGGGCGGGGGCAGATACGCAGTATTTT.

The chain has TRBV5-1 and TRBJ2-7; TRBD1 agrees at 7 bases. Trimming cost V 3 bases and J 1 base; bases outside gene matches: 1. The CDR3 is 13 amino acids. The V gene's germline CDR1 is SGHRS and CDR2 YFSETQ. DNA of the CDR3: TGCGCCAGCAGCTCGACAGGGTCCTACGAGCAGTACTTC. Protein: CASSSTGSYEQYF.

The table lists this clone with a few counts. V is TRBV5-1 and J is TRBJ2-7, with 11 bases lining up with TRBD1. The V and J ends lost 3 bases and 5 bases, in that order; junction bases with no gene match: 7. The CDR3 extends over 15 amino acids. Per the germline V gene, CDR1 is SGHRS and CDR2 is YFSETQ. The CDR3 sequence is CASSSRTGGEDEQYF. The CDR3 bases are TGCGCCAGCAGCTCGAGGACAGGGGGCGAGGACGAGCAGTACTTC. The whole variable domain, remainder taken from reference TRBV5-1 and TRBJ2-7, is KAGVTQTPRYLIKTRGQQVTLSCSPISGHRSVSWYQQTPGQGLQFLFEYFSETQRNKGNFPGRFSGRQFSNSRSEMNVSTLELGDSALYLCASSSRTGGEDEQYFGPGTRLTVT.

This sequence joins TRBV28 and TRBJ2-5; maybe TRBD1 (6 bases). Germline CDR1 reads MDHEN; CDR2 reads SYDVKM. Trimming removed 6 bases at V and 2 bases at J, with 10 bases between. The CDR3 loop spans 13 amino acids. DNA of the CDR3: TGTGCCAGCAGCAGACAGGCTCAAGAGACCCAGTACTTC. Translated: CASSRQAQETQYF. The full variable domain, completed using reference TRBV28 and TRBJ2-5, is DVKVTQSSRYLVKRTGEKVFLECVQDMDHENMFWYRQDPGLGLRLIYFSYDVKMKEKGDIPEGYSVSREKKERFSLILESASTNQTSMYLCASSRQAQETQYFGPGTRLLVL.

This clone has a single count. This chain joins TRBV7-9 and TRBJ2-5, with D perhaps TRBD1 (6 bases). The ends were cut back, 1 base at V and 7 bases at J, with 10 bases in the middle. From germline, CDR1 is SEHNR and CDR2 FQNEAQ (reference sequence). The CDR3 runs 13 residues. CDR3 DNA: TGTGCCAGCAGCTTAGAAAGGGGGACGACCCAGTACTTC. Its translation is CASSLERGTTQYF.

The chain couples TRBV5-1 to TRBJ2-1; D remains ambiguous. The CDR3 loop spans 13 amino acids. The germline V gene has CDR1 SGHRS and CDR2 YFSETQ. Trimming took 0 bases from V and 9 from J, leaving 10 bases between them. Here the CDR3 DNA reads TGCGCCAGCAGCTTGGACGGCTACCCTGAGCAGTTCTTC. It translates to CASSLDGYPEQFF.

The chain recombines TRBV5-6 with TRBJ1-2; D gene unclear. V dropped 4 bases and J dropped 8 bases, with 9 bases sitting between them. CDR3 size: 11 residues. Germline values: CDR1 SGHDT, CDR2 YYEEEE. The CDR3 nucleotides are TGTGCCAGCAGCGCCCATCAGGGCTACACCTTC. Translation gives CASSAHQGYTF. The full variable domain, with the rest looked up from reference TRBV5-6 and TRBJ1-2, is DAGVTQSPTHLIKTRGQQVTLRCSPKSGHDTVSWYQQALGQGPQFIFQYYEEEERQRGNFPDRFSGHQFPNYSSELNVNALLLGDSALYLCASSAHQGYTFGSGTRLTVV.

This sequence joins TRBV4-1 and TRBJ1-2; the D gene is possibly TRBD1 (5 bases). Trimming pared 0 bases from V and 4 bases from J, leaving 12 bases between. The CDR3 sequence is 15 residues long. Germline V CDR1 and CDR2: MGHRA, YSYEKL. CDR3 residues: CASSQEVAGGYGYTF. The CDR3 DNA reads TGCGCCAGCAGCCAAGAAGTGGCGGGGGGCTATGGCTACACCTTC.

The V call is TRBV4-1, the J call TRBJ1-4, with a weak D call TRBD1 (6 bases). Germline V gene data show CDR1 as MGHRA and CDR2 as YSYEKL. Trimming removed 2 bases from V and 2 bases from J, with 12 bases in between. The CDR3 sequence is 16 residues long. The CDR3: CASSQYSGGTNEKLFF. CDR3 in DNA: TGCGCCAGCAGCCAATACAGTGGGGGCACTAATGAAAAACTGTTTTTT.

The V call is TRBV5-1, the J call TRBJ2-5; D may be TRBD1 or TRBD2 (6 bases each). V lost 1 base, J lost 1 base, and 8 bases lay in between. The germline V gene encodes CDR1 SGHRS and CDR2 YFSETQ. The length of the CDR3 is 14 residues. The CDR3 DNA reads TGCGCCAGCAGCTTGTGGGGGGCCCAAGAGACCCAGTACTTC. Amino acids: CASSLWGAQETQYF.

V and J are TRBV7-9 and TRBJ2-2; D remains unclear. Per the germline V gene, CDR1 is SEHNR and CDR2 is FQNEAQ (reference sequence). V was trimmed by 8 bases and J by 4 bases, leaving 14 bases between them. The CDR3 is 14 residues long. The CDR3 here is CASGPGRITGELFF. As DNA, the CDR3 is TGTGCCAGCGGGCCGGGCAGAATCACCGGGGAGCTGTTTTTT.

This clone has a handful of counts. The chain recombines TRBV29-1 with TRBJ2-3; D uncertain. Germline CDR1 SQVTM, CDR2 ANQGSEA. The CDR3 has 15 amino acids. Trimming removed 8 bases at V and 2 bases at J, with 20 bases between. The CDR3 region is CSSSAPGLFTDTQYF. In DNA form, the CDR3 reads TGCAGCTCCTCCGCCCCGGGCCTCTTCACAGATACGCAGTATTTT.